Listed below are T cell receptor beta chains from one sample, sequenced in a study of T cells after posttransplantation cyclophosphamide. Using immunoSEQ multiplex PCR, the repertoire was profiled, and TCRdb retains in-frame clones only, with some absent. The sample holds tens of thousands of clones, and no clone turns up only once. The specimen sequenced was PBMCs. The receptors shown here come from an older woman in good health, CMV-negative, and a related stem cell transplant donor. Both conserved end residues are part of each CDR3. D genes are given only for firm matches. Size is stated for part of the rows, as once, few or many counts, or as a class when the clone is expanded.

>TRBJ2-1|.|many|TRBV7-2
TGTGCCAGCAGCTTCGAGGGCCAGAATGAGCAGTTCTTC
CASSFEGQNEQFF
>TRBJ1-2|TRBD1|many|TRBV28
TGTGCCAGCAGTCCTATGGACAGGGGTAGCTATGGCTACACCTTC
CASSPMDRGSYGYTF
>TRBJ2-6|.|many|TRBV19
TGTGCCAGTAGTCTGCGAGGAGGGGCTGGGGCCAACGTCCTGACTTTC
CASSLRGGAGANVLTF
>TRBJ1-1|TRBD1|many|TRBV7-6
TGTGCCAGCAGCTTAGACGACAGGGGAGGCACTGAAGCTTTCTTT
CASSLDDRGGTEAFF
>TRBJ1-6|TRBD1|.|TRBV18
TGTGCCAGCTCACCCCCACGAACAGGGGGCGCGGAGCCCCTCCACTTT
CASSPPRTGGAEPLHF
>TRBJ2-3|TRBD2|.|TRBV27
TGTGCCAGCACTGAAAGAGCGGGAGGGAGTACAGATACGCAGTATTTT
CASTERAGGSTDTQYF
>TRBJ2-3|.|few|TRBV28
TGTGCCAGCAGGTTTCAGGGTATCAGTACAGATACGCAGTATTTT
CASRFQGISTDTQYF
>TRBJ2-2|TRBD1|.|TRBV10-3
TGTGCCATCCGACCCGGGACAGGGGGTAGAATCGCCGGGGAGCTGTTTTTT
CAIRPGTGGRIAGELFF
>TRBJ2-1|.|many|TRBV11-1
TGTGCCAGCAGCCCGGAGGTTGGTTGGGGGCAGTTCTTC
CASSPEVGWGQFF
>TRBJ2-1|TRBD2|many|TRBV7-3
TGTGCCAGCAGCTTAATGAGGCTAGCGGGAGCCGATGAGCAGTTCTTC
CASSLMRLAGADEQFF
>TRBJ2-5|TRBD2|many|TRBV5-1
TGCGCCAGCAGGACTAGCGGGAGGCAAGAGACCCAGTACTTC
CASRTSGRQETQYF
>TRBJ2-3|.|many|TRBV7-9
TGTGCCAGCAGCTGGGGGGCAGATACGCAGTATTTT
CASSWGADTQYF